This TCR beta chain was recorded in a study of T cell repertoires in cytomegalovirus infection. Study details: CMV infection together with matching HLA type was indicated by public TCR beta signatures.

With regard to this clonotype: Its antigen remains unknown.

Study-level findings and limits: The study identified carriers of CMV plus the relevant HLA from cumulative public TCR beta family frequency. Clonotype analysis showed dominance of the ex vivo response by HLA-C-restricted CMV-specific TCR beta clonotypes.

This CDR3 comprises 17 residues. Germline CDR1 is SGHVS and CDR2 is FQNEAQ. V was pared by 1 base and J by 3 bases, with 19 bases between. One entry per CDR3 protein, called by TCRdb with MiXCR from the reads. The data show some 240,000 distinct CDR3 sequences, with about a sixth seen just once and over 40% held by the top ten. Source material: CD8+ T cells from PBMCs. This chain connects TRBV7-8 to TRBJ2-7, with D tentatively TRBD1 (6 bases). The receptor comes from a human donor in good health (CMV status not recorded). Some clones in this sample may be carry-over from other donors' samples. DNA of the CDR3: TGTGCCAGCAGCTTAGGAGAGTTTGGGGGCCTTGGCTACGAGCAGTACTTC. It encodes CASSLGEFGGLGYEQYF. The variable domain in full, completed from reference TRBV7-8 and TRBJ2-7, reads GAGVSQSPRYKVAKRGQDVALRCDPISGHVSLFWYQQALGQGPEFLTYFQNEAQLDKSGLPSDRFFAERPEGSVSTLKIQRTQQEDSAVYLCASSLGEFGGLGYEQYFGPGTRLTVT.